The rows below give T cell receptor beta chains drawn from one sample of a study of T cells in Graves' hyperthyroidism and ophthalmopathy. One entry per CDR3 protein results from TCRdb running MiXCR on the multiplex PCR reads. Of hundreds of thousands of distinct CDR3 sequences in the sample, 13% are singletons; the top ten hold around a tenth. The source material was blood. All receptors come from a woman younger than 35 with Graves' hyperthyroidism. Both conserved end residues are trimmed from each CDR3.

v_call,cdr3_aa
TRBV3-1,ASSQDGTSGGHNEQF
TRBV20-1,SAFGHETARGGTQY
TRBV5-8,ASSLGGLESYEQY
TRBV5-5,ASSFRGTGVSETEAF
TRBV7-2,ASSPGQGSLNTEAF
TRBV24-1,ASSTTSPLH
TRBV11-2,ASRTGTEAF
TRBV12-3/TRBV12-4,ASSPSLAGIQY
TRBV20-1,SSIAGGSYNEQF
TRBV24-1,ATSDSPVTNTGELF
TRBV2,ASSLGNPGELF
TRBV28,ASNTGGRSGNTIY
TRBV11-2,ASRGLAGGTSDTQY
TRBV20-1,SAGHGVGRAYEQY
TRBV20-1,SAAGENEQY
TRBV28,ASSGPRAYNSPLH
TRBV18,ASSPWTGHSSGNTIY
TRBV6-2/TRBV6-3,ASSPWGIQETQY
TRBV7-3,ASSFSGTLERLGQY
TRBV27,ASSLRGGRPGYT
TRBV5-8,ASSANLPGQFNSPLH
TRBV12-3/TRBV12-4,ASKVLLRGDTQY
TRBV7-9,ASSLESSTEAF
TRBV5-5,ASSGNRGSPRDYNEQF
TRBV3-1,ASSQENAGRNTDTQY
TRBV4-2,ASSQDTGLATNEKLF
TRBV7-8,ASSSPYRDSTDTQY
TRBV19,ASSEADTQY
TRBV29-1,SVKGVAEAF
TRBV18,ASSPPLQETQY
TRBV7-8,ASSSHDNPWYNEQF
TRBV7-8,ASSWGRPMGETQY
TRBV30,AWSLTGGRETQY
TRBV24-1,ATSDDSPSSYNEQF
TRBV6-2/TRBV6-3,ASKTTGLGEQF
TRBV4-1,ASSPSPTGYTYEQY
TRBV20-1,SAPRDRGISGSTEVF
TRBV28,ASSPQGIEFRPQH